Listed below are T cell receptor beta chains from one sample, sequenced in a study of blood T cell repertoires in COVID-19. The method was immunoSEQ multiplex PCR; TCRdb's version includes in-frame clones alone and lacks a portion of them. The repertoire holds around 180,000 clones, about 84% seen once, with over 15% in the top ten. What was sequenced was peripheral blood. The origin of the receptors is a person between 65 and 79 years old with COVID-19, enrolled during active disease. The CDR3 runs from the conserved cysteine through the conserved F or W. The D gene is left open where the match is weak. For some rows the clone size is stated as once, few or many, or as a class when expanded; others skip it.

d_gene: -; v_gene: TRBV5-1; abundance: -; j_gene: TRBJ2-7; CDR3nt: TGCGCCAGCAGCTTGGGAGGGCAAGATTACGAGCAGTACTTC; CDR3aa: CASSLGGQDYEQYF
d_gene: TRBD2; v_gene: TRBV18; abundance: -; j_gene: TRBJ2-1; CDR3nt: TGTGCCAGCTCACCACCGGGCAGCGGGAGGGACGCTGAGCAGTTCTTC; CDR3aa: CASSPPGSGRDAEQFF
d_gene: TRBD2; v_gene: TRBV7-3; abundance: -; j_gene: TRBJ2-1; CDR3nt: TGTGCCAGCAGCTTAAGACTAGCGGGAGATAATGAGCAGTTCTTC; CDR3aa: CASSLRLAGDNEQFF
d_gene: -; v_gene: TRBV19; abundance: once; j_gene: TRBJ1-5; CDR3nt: TGTGCCAGTAGTACTGGACTGAATCAGCCCCAGCATTTT; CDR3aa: CASSTGLNQPQHF
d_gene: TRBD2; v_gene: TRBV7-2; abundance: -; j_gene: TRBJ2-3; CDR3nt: TGTGCCAGCAGCTTAGGTGTGACTAGCGGGAGCCAGGGCACAGATACGCAGTATTTT; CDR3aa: CASSLGVTSGSQGTDTQYF
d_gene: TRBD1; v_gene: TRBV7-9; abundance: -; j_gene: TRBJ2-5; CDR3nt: TGTGCCAGCAGCCCGGACAGGGGGATTCAAGAGACCCAGTACTTC; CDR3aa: CASSPDRGIQETQYF
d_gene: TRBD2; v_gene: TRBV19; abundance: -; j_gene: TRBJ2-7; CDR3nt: TGTGCCAGTGGCGGACTAGCGGAAGGTCGTGGTTCCTACGAGCAGTACTTC; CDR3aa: CASGGLAEGRGSYEQYF
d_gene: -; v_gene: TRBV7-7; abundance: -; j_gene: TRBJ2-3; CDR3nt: TGTGCCAGCAGCTTACGTCTAAGCACAGATACGCAGTATTTT; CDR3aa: CASSLRLSTDTQYF
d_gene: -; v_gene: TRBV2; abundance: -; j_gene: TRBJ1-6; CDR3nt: TGTGCCAGCAGTGACAACAGGGATTCACCCCTCCACTTT; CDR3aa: CASSDNRDSPLHF
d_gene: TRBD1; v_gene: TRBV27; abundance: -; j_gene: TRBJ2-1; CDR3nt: TGTGCCAGCAGATATCACCGGGACAGGGAGCAGTTCTTC; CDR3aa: CASRYHRDREQFF
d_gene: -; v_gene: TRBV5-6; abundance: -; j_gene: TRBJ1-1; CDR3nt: TGTGCCAGCACCATACAGAAATCGAACACTGAAGCTTTCTTT; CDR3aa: CASTIQKSNTEAFF
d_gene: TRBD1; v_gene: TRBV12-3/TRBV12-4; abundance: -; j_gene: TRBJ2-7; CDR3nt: TGTGCCAGCAGCCACGGGACAGCTTCTGGTCAGTACTTC; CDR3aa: CASSHGTASGQYF
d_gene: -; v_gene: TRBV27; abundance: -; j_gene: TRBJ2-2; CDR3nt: TGTGCCAGCAGGGGGGGCGGGAGAGTGAACACCGGGGAGCTGTTTTTT; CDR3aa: CASRGGGRVNTGELFF
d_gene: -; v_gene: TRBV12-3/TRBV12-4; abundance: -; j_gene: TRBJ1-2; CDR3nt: TGTGCCAGCAGTCAAACAGGGTATGGCTACACCTTC; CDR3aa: CASSQTGYGYTF
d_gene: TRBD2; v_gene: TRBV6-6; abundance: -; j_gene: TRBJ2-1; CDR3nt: TGTGCCAGCAGGGGCACTAGCGGGAGCTCCTACAATGAGCAGTTCTTC; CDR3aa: CASRGTSGSSYNEQFF
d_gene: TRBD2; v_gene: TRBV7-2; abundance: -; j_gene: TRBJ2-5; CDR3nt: TGTGCCAGCAGCTTAAGGGTTAGCGGGGGGCAAGAGACCCAGTACTTC; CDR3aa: CASSLRVSGGQETQYF
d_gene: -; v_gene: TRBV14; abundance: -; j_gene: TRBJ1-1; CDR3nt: TGTGCCAGCAGCGCCGGTAGAGCAATGAACACTGAAGCTTTCTTT; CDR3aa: CASSAGRAMNTEAFF
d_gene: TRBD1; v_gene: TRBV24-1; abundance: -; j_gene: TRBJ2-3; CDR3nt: TGTGCCACCAGTGATCGACAGGGATACACAGATACGCAGTATTTT; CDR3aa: CATSDRQGYTDTQYF
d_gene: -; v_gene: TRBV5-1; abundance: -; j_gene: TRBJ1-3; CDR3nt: TGCGCCAGCAGACCGGACATCTCTGGAAACACCATATATTTT; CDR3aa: CASRPDISGNTIYF
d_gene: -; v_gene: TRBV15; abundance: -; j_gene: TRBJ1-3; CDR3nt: TGTGCCACCAGCAGAGATCTTAACTCTGGAAACACCATATATTTT; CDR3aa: CATSRDLNSGNTIYF
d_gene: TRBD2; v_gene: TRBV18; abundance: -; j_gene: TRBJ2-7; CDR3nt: TGTGCCAGCTCACCATTGGCCAGCGGGAGTCTCTACGAGCAGTACTTC; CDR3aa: CASSPLASGSLYEQYF
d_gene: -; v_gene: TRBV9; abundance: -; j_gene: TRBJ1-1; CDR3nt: TGTGCCAGCAGCGTAGTCAGGAACCCCTGGGTTGACACTGAAGCTTTCTTT; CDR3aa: CASSVVRNPWVDTEAFF
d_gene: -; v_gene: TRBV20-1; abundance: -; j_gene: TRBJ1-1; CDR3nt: TGCAGTGCTACCCCTAACACTGAAGCTTTCTTT; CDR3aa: CSATPNTEAFF
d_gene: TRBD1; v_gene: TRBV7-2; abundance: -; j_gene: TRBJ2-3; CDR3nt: TGTGCCAGCAGCTTAGGGACAGGCACCCGCACAGATACGCAGTATTTT; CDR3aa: CASSLGTGTRTDTQYF
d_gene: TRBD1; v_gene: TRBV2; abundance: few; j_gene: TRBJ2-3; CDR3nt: TGTGCCAGCAGTGAAGACGTTGGGGACAGGAGCACAGATACGCAGTATTTT; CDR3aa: CASSEDVGDRSTDTQYF
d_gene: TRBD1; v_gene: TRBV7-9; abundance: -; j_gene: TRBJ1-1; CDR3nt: TGTGCCAGCAGCTCGACAGGGTCCACTGAAGCTTTCTTT; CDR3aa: CASSSTGSTEAFF
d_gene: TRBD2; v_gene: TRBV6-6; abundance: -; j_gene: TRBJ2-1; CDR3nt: TGTGCCAGCAGTTACTTTAGCGGGAGCTCCTACAATGAGCAGTTCTTC; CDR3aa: CASSYFSGSSYNEQFF
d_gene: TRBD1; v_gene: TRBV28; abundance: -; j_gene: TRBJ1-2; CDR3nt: TGTGCCAGCAGCCCGCCAGGGGGCGGGATGGATGGCTACACCTTC; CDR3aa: CASSPPGGGMDGYTF
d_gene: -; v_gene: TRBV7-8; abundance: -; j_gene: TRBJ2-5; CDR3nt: TGTGCCAGCAGCTTCCGCGAGGGCCACCGGGGTGAGACCCAGTACTTC; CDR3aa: CASSFREGHRGETQYF
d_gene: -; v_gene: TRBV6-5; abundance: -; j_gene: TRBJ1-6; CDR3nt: TGTGCCAGCAGATTGCAGGGCGAGAATTCACCCCTCCACTTT; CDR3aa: CASRLQGENSPLHF
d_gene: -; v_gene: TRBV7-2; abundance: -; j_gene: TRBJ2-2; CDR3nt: TGTGCCAGCAGCTTAGTCGGGGGGCGCGCAGAAACCGGGGAGCTGTTTTTT; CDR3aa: CASSLVGGRAETGELFF
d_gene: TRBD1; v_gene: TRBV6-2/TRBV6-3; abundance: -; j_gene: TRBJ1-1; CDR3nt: TGTGCCAGCAGTTACTCTTTCGTCAGGGGGACTGAAGCTTTCTTT; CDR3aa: CASSYSFVRGTEAFF
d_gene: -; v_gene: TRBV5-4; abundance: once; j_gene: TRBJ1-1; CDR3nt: TGTGCCAGCAGTCTATCAGGGCTGAACACTGAAGCTTTCTTT; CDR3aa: CASSLSGLNTEAFF
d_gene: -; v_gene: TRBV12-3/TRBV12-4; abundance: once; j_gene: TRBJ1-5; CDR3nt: TGTGCCAGCAGTTTAACGGGTAATCAGCCCCAGCATTTT; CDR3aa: CASSLTGNQPQHF
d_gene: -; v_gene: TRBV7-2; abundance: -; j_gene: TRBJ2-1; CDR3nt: TGTGCCAGCAGCTTAGCGGCCTCCTACAATGAGCAGTTCTTC; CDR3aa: CASSLAASYNEQFF
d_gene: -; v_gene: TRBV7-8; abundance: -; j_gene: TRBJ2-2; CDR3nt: TGTGCCAGCAGCTTATGGGCAGGGGCTGACACCGGGGAGCTGTTTTTT; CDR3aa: CASSLWAGADTGELFF
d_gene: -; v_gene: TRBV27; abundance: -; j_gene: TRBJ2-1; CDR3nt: TGTGCCAGCAGTCCATCCGGGACTCCTATGGCCTACAATGAGCAGTTCTTC; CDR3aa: CASSPSGTPMAYNEQFF
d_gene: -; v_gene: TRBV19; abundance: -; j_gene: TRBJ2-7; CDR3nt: TGTGCCAGTAGTATAGATCAGGGAAGGGGAAACTACGAGCAGTACTTC; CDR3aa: CASSIDQGRGNYEQYF